A single sample is the source of the 10 T cell receptor beta chains below, sequenced in a study of blood T cell repertoires in COVID-19. Measured with immunoSEQ multiplex PCR; TCRdb has only the in-frame clones, and not every one. The sample consists of around 250,000 clones, about four fifths of them appearing once. The sample comprised PBMCs or T cells enriched from blood (not recorded which). All receptors come from a man in his forties who had been exposed to COVID-19.

The chain couples TRBV5-1 to TRBJ2-1; 8 bases line up with TRBD1. V lost 4 bases to trimming and J lost 9 bases; unmatched junction nucleotides: 6. This CDR3 contains 13 residues. CDR1 and CDR2 (germline): SGHRS, YFSETQ. The CDR3 DNA reads as TGCGCCAGCAGCCTTCGGACAGGGTTTGAGCAGTTCTTC. It specifies CASSLRTGFEQFF.

This clone has at least ten counts. The rearrangement uses TRBV2 and TRBJ2-1; a weak D match, TRBD2 (5 bases). The CDR3 runs 13 residues. Germline CDR1 reads SNHLY; CDR2 reads FYNNEI. Between the trimmed V and J ends, which lost 8 bases and 12 bases, there was a span of 20 bases. The CDR3 DNA reads TGTGCCAGCTCGCTGGACTCAAGAATGGCGCAGTTCTTC. The encoded protein is CASSLDSRMAQFF. The full variable domain, its missing parts supplied by reference TRBV2 and TRBJ2-1, is EPEVTQTPSHQVTQMGQEVILRCVPISNHLYFYWYRQILGQKVEFLVSFYNNEISEKSEIFDDQFSVERPDGSNFTLKIRSTKLEDSAMYFCASSLDSRMAQFFGPGTRLTVL.

The chain links TRBV6-5 to TRBJ2-2; possibly TRBD1 for D (6 bases). Germline assignment: CDR1 MNHEY and CDR2 SVGAGI. The CDR3 has 16 amino acids. Trimming removed 4 bases from V and 7 bases from J, with 19 bases in between. The CDR3 DNA sequence: TGTGCCAGCAGTTCCAGGGGTTACGAGTTAGGCGGGGAGCTGTTTTTT. Residues: CASSSRGYELGGELFF.

This chain uses TRBV12-5 with TRBJ2-7; 8 bases map to TRBD1. The CDR3 runs to 13 residues. Trimming took 5 bases from V and 3 from J; bases not matched to a gene: 3. CDR1 is LGHNT, CDR2 FRNRAP, per germline. The CDR3 coding sequence is TGTGCTAGTGGTACAGGGGGGCTCTACGAGCAGTACTTC. It yields the protein CASGTGGLYEQYF.

The chain recombines TRBV4-2 with TRBJ1-5; tentatively, D is TRBD1 (5 bases). The CDR3 sequence is 13 residues long. Germline CDR1 LGHNA, CDR2 YNFKEQ. V shed 4 bases and J shed 7 bases, with 11 bases lying between them. CDR3 nucleotides: TGTGCCAGCAGCCCCCCAGGGATCCAGCCCCAGCATTTT. Protein sequence: CASSPPGIQPQHF.

The chain has TRBV19 and TRBJ1-2; the D gene is possibly TRBD1 (6 bases). Trimming removed 7 bases at V and 4 bases at J, with 22 bases between. This CDR3 has 16 residues. Looked up from germline, CDR1 is LNHDA and CDR2 is SQIVND (reference sequence). DNA of the CDR3: TGTGCCAGTACGTCAGGACAGCGCGCCGTTGGCTATGGCTACACCTTC. Amino acid sequence: CASTSGQRAVGYGYTF.

The V gene is TRBV11-2, the J gene TRBJ2-3, with 8 bases identical to TRBD2. Germline V lookup: CDR1 SGHAT, CDR2 FQNNGV. The CDR3 consists of 17 residues. The trim removed 5 bases at V and 0 bases at J, leaving 10 bases unmatched. CDR3 residues: CASSATGGTRSTDTQYF. The DNA of the CDR3 is TGTGCCAGCAGCGCAACGGGGGGGACTAGAAGCACAGATACGCAGTATTTT. The full variable domain, with the rest looked up from reference TRBV11-2 and TRBJ2-3, is EAGVAQSPRYKIIEKRQSVAFWCNPISGHATLYWYQQILGQGPKLLIQFQNNGVVDDSQLPKDRFSAERLKGVDSTLKIQPAKLEDSAVYLCASSATGGTRSTDTQYFGPGTRLTVL.

There are a few counts of this clone. This sequence joins TRBV3-1 (or the pseudogene TRBV3-2) and TRBJ2-7, with 8 bases matching TRBD2. V was pared by 4 bases and J by 2 bases, with 7 bases of the junction left unmatched. The CDR3 covers 15 residues. Per the germline V gene, CDR1 is LGHDT and CDR2 is YNNKEL (reference sequence). Written as DNA, the CDR3 is TGTGCCAGCAGCCGTCTAGCGGGCGCCACCTACGAGCAGTACTTC. Translating gives CASSRLAGATYEQYF.

The chain uses TRBV6-5 and TRBJ1-2; D is ambiguous. The germline V gene has CDR1 MNHEY and CDR2 SVGAGI. The CDR3 runs to 15 residues. Trimming removed 6 bases from V and 4 bases from J, with 18 bases in between. The CDR3: CASRGSLAAIYGYTF. The CDR3 coding sequence is TGTGCCAGCAGGGGGAGCCTCGCGGCGATCTATGGCTACACCTTC.

The chain joins TRBV6-5 to TRBJ1-3, with D unclear. The V and J ends lost 5 bases and 3 bases respectively, with 14 bases between them. Per germline, CDR1 MNHEY and CDR2 SVGAGI. The CDR3 has 15 amino acids. This CDR3 is CASSPRPTFGNTIYF. The CDR3 DNA reads TGTGCCAGCAGTCCACGTCCCACTTTTGGAAACACCATATATTTT.